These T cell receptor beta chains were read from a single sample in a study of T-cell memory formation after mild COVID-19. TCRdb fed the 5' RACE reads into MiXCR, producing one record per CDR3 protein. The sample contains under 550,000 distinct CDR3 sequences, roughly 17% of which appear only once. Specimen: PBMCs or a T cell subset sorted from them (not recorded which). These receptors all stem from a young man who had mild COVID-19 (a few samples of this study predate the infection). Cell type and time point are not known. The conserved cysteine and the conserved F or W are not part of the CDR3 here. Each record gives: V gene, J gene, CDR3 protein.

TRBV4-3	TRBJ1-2	ASSQRTGTHGYT
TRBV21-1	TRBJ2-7	ASPGQGNEQY
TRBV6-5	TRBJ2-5	ASSYRDEETQY
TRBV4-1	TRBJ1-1	ASSPRHVGGTEAF
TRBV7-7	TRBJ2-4	ASSQGAGNIQY
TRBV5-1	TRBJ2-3	ASTPLGPYGTQY
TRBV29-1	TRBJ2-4	SVEEGTGADIQY
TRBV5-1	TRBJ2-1	ASRTGTGGLNEQF
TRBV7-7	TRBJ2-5	ASSLRSQETQY
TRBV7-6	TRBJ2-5	ASSLPGGRQTQY
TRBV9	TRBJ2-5	ASSVSTAQETQY
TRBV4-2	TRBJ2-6	ASSQSASGGAWANVLT
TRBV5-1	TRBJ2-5	ASSLLGLQETQY
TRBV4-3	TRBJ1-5	ASSQDRTGQPQH
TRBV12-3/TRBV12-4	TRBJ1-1	ASSLQPNTEAF
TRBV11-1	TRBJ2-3	ASSLNDRLITDTQY
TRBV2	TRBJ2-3	ASGGFGALTTTDTQY
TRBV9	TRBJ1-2	ASSEGNRGNYGYT
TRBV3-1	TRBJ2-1	ASSQPRGSYNEQF
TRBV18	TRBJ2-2	ASSYQMNTGELF
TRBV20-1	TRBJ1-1	SARDRRGSQNTEAF
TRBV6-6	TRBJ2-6	ASSLDRSVLT
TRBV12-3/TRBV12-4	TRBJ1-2	ASSPTSGQRLPRDYGYT
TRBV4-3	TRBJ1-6	ASSQAPVRPLH
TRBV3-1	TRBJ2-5	ASSQDLGGRQTQY
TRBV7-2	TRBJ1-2	ASRPHRGRMDYGYT